The 21 T cell receptor beta chains listed next were all sequenced from one sample in a study of early T cells in non-severe SARS-CoV-2 infection. TCRdb re-analysed the 5' RACE reads in MiXCR, keeping a single row per CDR3 protein. The data hold about 61,000 distinct CDR3 sequences, with more than 10% observed a single time. Material: whole blood, obtained at baseline. The receptors derive from an adult who was a healthcare worker with PCR-confirmed SARS-CoV-2 infection or an uninfected control (not recorded which). The donor label of this sample is uncertain.

The genes are TRBV5-1 and TRBJ2-5; 9 bases fit TRBD1. Germline-derived CDR1 and CDR2 are SGHRS and YFSETQ. This CDR3 has 16 residues. V gave up 3 bases and J gave up 2 bases; unmatched junction bases: 8. CDR3 residues: CASSSTRGTGQETQYF. As DNA, the CDR3 is TGCGCCAGCAGCTCCACCCGCGGGACAGGGCAAGAGACCCAGTACTTC.

This clonotype was counted at least ten times. This chain uses TRBV7-8 with TRBJ1-2, with a possible D match to TRBD1 (5 bases). V was trimmed by 1 base and J by 4 bases, leaving 10 bases between them. This CDR3 has 14 residues. Per germline, CDR1 SGHVS and CDR2 FQNEAQ. The CDR3 nucleotides read TGTGCCAGCAGCTTAGGGGGCCCAGTCTATGGCTACACCTTC. Translated, it gives CASSLGGPVYGYTF. Full variable domain (remainder filled in from reference TRBV7-8 and TRBJ1-2): GAGVSQSPRYKVAKRGQDVALRCDPISGHVSLFWYQQALGQGPEFLTYFQNEAQLDKSGLPSDRFFAERPEGSVSTLKIQRTQQEDSAVYLCASSLGGPVYGYTFGSGTRLTVV.

The J gene is TRBJ2-1, the V gene TRBV5-1, with D possibly being TRBD2 (6 bases). The CDR3 runs 15 residues. The V gene lost 1 base and the J gene lost 8 bases, with 16 bases spanning the gap. Germline assignment: CDR1 SGHRS and CDR2 YFSETQ. The CDR3 sequence: CASSLYPGLGDEQFF. CDR3 DNA sequence: TGCGCCAGCAGCTTGTATCCGGGACTCGGAGATGAGCAGTTCTTC.

CDR3 in DNA: TGTGCCAGCAGTTACGACAGACTAGCCAAAAACATTCAGTACTTC. Encoded protein: CASSYDRLAKNIQYF. V gene TRBV6-5 combines with J gene TRBJ2-4; possible D gene TRBD1, 5 bases. The CDR3 runs to 15 residues. Germline values: CDR1 MNHEY, CDR2 SVGAGI. V dropped 2 bases and J dropped 0 bases, with 8 bases sitting between them.

This chain uses TRBV21-1 with TRBJ1-2. TRBV21-1 is labeled a pseudogene. This CDR3 has 13 residues. This CDR3 reads CASSKVANYGYTF. CDR3 bases: TGTGCCAGCAGCAAAGTGGCCAACTATGGCTACACCTTC.

There are many counts of this clonotype. The CDR3 nucleotides read TGCGCCAGCAGCCAACCGACTTCATACAATGAGCAGTTCTTC. Translation: CASSQPTSYNEQFF. The chain carries TRBV4-1 and TRBJ2-1; D is unclear. The CDR3 contains 14 residues. The V gene lost 2 bases and the J gene lost 4 bases, with 9 bases spanning the gap. CDR1 and CDR2 (germline): MGHRA, YSYEKL.

This clonotype has just a few counts. This chain joins TRBV7-3 and TRBJ1-2, with 7 bases lining up with TRBD1. The germline gives CDR1 SGHTA, CDR2 FQGTGA. CDR3 length: 15 residues. Trimming took 4 bases from V and 8 from J; bases not matched to a gene: 13. CDR3 sequence (DNA): TGTGCCAGCAGCTCACGTAAGGGGGCGATTGAAGGCTACACCTTC. This codes for CASSSRKGAIEGYTF.

This clonotype was counted a single time. The rearrangement uses TRBV28 and TRBJ2-3; D is undetermined. Per the germline V gene, CDR1 is MDHEN and CDR2 is SYDVKM. This CDR3 comprises 13 residues. Trimming removed 5 bases at V and 2 bases at J, with 8 bases between. This CDR3 is CASSPRNTDTQYF. The CDR3 coding sequence is TGTGCCAGCAGTCCGCGAAACACAGATACGCAGTATTTT.

This clonotype was counted ten times or more. This chain connects TRBV29-1 to TRBJ2-5; 9 nucleotides line up with TRBD1. Germline trimming cut 7 bases from V and 5 bases from J; bases unmatched to any gene: 5. CDR1 and CDR2 from the germline V gene are SQVTM and ANQGSEA. This CDR3 has 12 residues. CDR3 coding DNA: TGCAGCGCAAACAGGGGGCAGGAGACCCAGTACTTC. It specifies CSANRGQETQYF.

This clonotype came up a few times. The V and J genes are TRBV11-2 and TRBJ2-5, with D tentatively TRBD1 or TRBD2 (5 bases each). V dropped 1 base and J dropped 1 base, with 16 bases sitting between them. The CDR3 length is 17 residues. Germline V gene data show CDR1 as SGHAT and CDR2 as FQNNGV. Here the CDR3 reads CASSLGGRGKRQETQYF. CDR3 bases: TGTGCCAGCAGCTTAGGGGGACGCGGTAAACGCCAAGAGACCCAGTACTTC.

The chain is built from TRBV18 and TRBJ2-3; 9 positions agree with TRBD1. CDR1 KGHSH and CDR2 LQKENI come from the germline V gene. V shed 3 bases and J 1 base; nucleotides not matched to a gene: 17. This CDR3 has 20 amino acids. The DNA for the CDR3 is TGTGCCAGCTCACCTTTCCCGGGACAGGGCCTAGGAGCCCGCACAGATACGCAGTATTTT. Residues: CASSPFPGQGLGARTDTQYF.

The V call is TRBV11-2, the J call TRBJ1-1; 7 nucleotides align to TRBD1. The CDR3 loop spans 19 amino acids. With V trimmed by 5 bases and J by 1 base, 19 bases remained unmatched. Germline V gene lookup returns CDR1 SGHAT and CDR2 FQNNGV. CDR3 amino acids: CASSPTRGVTFLRNTEAFF. The CDR3 DNA reads TGTGCCAGCAGCCCTACCAGGGGGGTCACCTTCCTTAGGAACACTGAAGCTTTCTTT. The whole variable domain, filled in from reference TRBV11-2 and TRBJ1-1, reads EAGVAQSPRYKIIEKRQSVAFWCNPISGHATLYWYQQILGQGPKLLIQFQNNGVVDDSQLPKDRFSAERLKGVDSTLKIQPAKLEDSAVYLCASSPTRGVTFLRNTEAFFGQGTRLTVV.

The rearrangement joins TRBV18 to TRBJ2-7; D may be TRBD1 or TRBD2 (6 bases each). The CDR3 consists of 13 residues. V was clipped by 5 bases and J by 4 bases, with 12 bases between them. Germline CDR1 KGHSH, CDR2 LQKENI. The CDR3 is CASSETGRYEQYV. CDR3 bases: TGTGCCAGCTCAGAAACAGGGAGGTACGAGCAGTACGTC.

With respect to this clonotype: Being one base from a much bigger clone, this may be a read error. The chain has TRBV28 and TRBJ2-3, with a tentative D call TRBD1 (6 bases). The DNA end is more similar to TRBJ1-5, so the J call may be wrong. This CDR3 has 15 residues. CDR1 is MDHEN, CDR2 SYDVKM, per germline. CDR3 region: CASRAGAPHGDTQHF. The CDR3 region has the DNA TGTGCCAGTAGAGCGGGGGCCCCGCATGGGGATACGCAGCATTTT.

This clonotype was recorded many times. This chain joins TRBV6-6 and TRBJ2-5, with a possible D match to TRBD2 (5 bases). Trimming cost V 6 bases and J 1 base, with 9 bases left between them. This CDR3 spans 13 amino acids. CDR1 and CDR2 from the germline V gene are MNHNY and SVGAGI (reference sequence). CDR3: CASRRASQETQYF. The CDR3 DNA reads TGTGCCAGCAGGCGGGCCAGCCAAGAGACCCAGTACTTC.

This clonotype was detected a few times. The V gene is TRBV7-9, the J gene TRBJ1-2, with 7 bases lining up with TRBD1. The CDR3 extends over 17 amino acids. The V and J ends lost 5 bases and 6 bases, in that order; junction bases with no gene match: 18. Germline assignment: CDR1 SEHNR and CDR2 FQNEAQ (reference sequence). Written as DNA, the CDR3 is TGTGCCAGCAGCCCAAAAACCTTACAGGGGCCTACTAATGGCTACACCTTC. Translation: CASSPKTLQGPTNGYTF.

This clonotype appeared many times. The chain carries TRBV3-1 and TRBJ2-1, with D perhaps matching TRBD1 (6 bases). The germline gives CDR1 LGHDT, CDR2 YNNKEL (reference sequence). The CDR3 runs 16 residues. V was cut by 5 bases and J by 1 base, with 15 bases left in between. The CDR3 DNA reads as TGTGCCAGCAGCTCTGAGGGGGTCTATTCCTACAATGAGCAGTTCTTC. It specifies CASSSEGVYSYNEQFF.

This chain uses TRBV7-2 with TRBJ1-3; 8 nucleotides line up with TRBD1. The CDR3 is made up of 16 amino acids. With V trimmed by 5 bases and J by 0 bases, 6 bases remained unmatched. Germline loops: CDR1 SGHTA, CDR2 FQGNSA. The CDR3 is CASSARQGHSGNTIYF. The CDR3 coding sequence is TGTGCCAGCAGCGCCAGACAGGGGCACTCTGGAAACACCATATATTTT.

This clonotype was recorded many times. The V gene is TRBV9, the J gene TRBJ1-3; 7 positions agree with TRBD1. The CDR3 is 16 amino acids. Germline loops: CDR1 SGDLS, CDR2 YYNGEE. V was clipped by 3 bases and J by 2 bases; unmatched bases: 8. CDR3 bases: TGTGCCAGCAGCGCTACAGGGGACTTCCCTGGAAACACCATATATTTT. Encoded protein: CASSATGDFPGNTIYF.

This clonotype was detected only a few times. V is TRBV7-9 and J is TRBJ2-3; D is possibly TRBD2 (5 bases). The CDR3 loop spans 14 amino acids. With 6 bases removed from V and 4 bases from J, the gap between germline ends came to 14 bases. Germline V gives CDR1 SEHNR, CDR2 FQNEAQ (reference sequence). As DNA, the CDR3 is TGTGCCAGCAGTTTCCGTGGGAGCTCAGATACGCAGTATTTT. Its protein is CASSFRGSSDTQYF.

Only a few counts were recorded for this clonotype. The V call is TRBV12-3 or TRBV12-4, the J call TRBJ1-5; no clear D. The ends were cut back, 2 bases at V and 4 bases at J, with 15 bases in the middle. This CDR3 has 16 residues. CDR3: CASSLSVLGYNQPQHF. CDR3 DNA sequence: TGTGCCAGCAGTTTAAGCGTCCTGGGTTATAATCAGCCCCAGCATTTT.